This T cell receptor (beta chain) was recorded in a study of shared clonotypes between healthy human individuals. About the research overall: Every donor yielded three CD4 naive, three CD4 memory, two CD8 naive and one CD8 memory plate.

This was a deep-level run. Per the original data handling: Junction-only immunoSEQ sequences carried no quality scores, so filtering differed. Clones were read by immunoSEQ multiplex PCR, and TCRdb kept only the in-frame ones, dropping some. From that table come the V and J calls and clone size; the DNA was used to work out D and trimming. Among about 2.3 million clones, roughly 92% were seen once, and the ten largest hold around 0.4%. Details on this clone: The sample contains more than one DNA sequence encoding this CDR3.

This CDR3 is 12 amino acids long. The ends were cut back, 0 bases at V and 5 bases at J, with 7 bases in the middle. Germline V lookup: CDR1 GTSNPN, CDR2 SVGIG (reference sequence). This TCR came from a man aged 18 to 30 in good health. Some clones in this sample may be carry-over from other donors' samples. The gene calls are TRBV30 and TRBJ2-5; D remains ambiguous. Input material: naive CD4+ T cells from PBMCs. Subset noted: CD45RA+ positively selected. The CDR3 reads CAWSVGWETQYF. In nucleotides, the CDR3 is TGTGCCTGGAGTGTAGGTTGGGAGACCCAGTACTTC.